Below are 4 T cell receptor beta chains sequenced from a single sample in a study of CD8+ T cells in alopecia areata. Cells that came from pooled cutaneous lymph nodes were sorted using CD4, CD8alpha, NKG2D, NKG2ACE and other markers. TCR sequencing used cDNA made by reverse transcription of extracted RNA. The method was immunoSEQ multiplex PCR; TCRdb's version includes in-frame clones alone and lacks a portion of them. The sample gives about 300,000 clones, none seen only once, and the top ten clones hold less than 1.5%. The sequencing sample was made of CD4+ T cells sorted from a lymph node. These receptors were obtained from a C3H/HeJ mouse with alopecia areata. Mice of this strain are of MHC haplotype H2-k.

This clone has just a few counts. Germline and genes: mouse. With the read ending 4 residues before the CDR3 end, the germline J gene is used to fill in that end. This sample includes further DNA sequences coding for the same CDR3. This chain links TRBV17 with TRBJ1-1; perhaps TRBD1 as D (5 bases). Germline V gives CDR1 MNHDT, CDR2 YYDKIL. The germline V and J ends were trimmed by 3 bases and 0 bases, with 8 bases remaining between them. The CDR3 totals 14 residues. This CDR3 reads CASSRLGANTEVFF. The part of the CDR3 DNA that was read is TGTGCTAGCAGTAGGTTGGGGGCAAACACA.

Only a few counts were recorded for this clone. Gene names denote mouse genes. The observed sequence ends 4 residues before the CDR3 terminus, with the missing tail filled in from the germline J gene. V and J are TRBV19 and TRBJ2-1; 7 bases fit TRBD1. Germline V gene sequence: CDR1 FNHDT, CDR2 SITEND (reference sequence). Trimming removed 1 base from V and 4 bases from J; junction bases left unmatched: 5. The CDR3 has 15 amino acids. CDR3 amino acids: CASSIRGQIYAEQFF. The covered CDR3 bases are TGTGCCAGCAGTATAAGGGGACAGATTTATGCT.

Worth noting for this clone: Gene names refer to mouse genes. The read terminates 4 residues ahead of where the CDR3 ends, so the germline J gene completes it. This sequence joins TRBV13-3 and TRBJ2-4; D may be TRBD1 (6 bases). CDR1 and CDR2 (germline): NNHDY, SYVADS. The CDR3 is made up of 14 amino acids. The DNA read from the CDR3 is TGTGCCAGCAGTGGTGAGGGACACATAAAC. Translation gives CASSGEGHIN. The complete CDR3 protein is CASSGEGHINTLYF.

A remark on this clone: The gene names given are mouse names. The read falls 4 residues short of the CDR3 end, and the missing part is taken from the germline J gene. J is TRBJ1-1 and V is TRBV13-3, with TRBD1 matching over 8 bases. This CDR3 is 13 amino acids long. Germline V gene data show CDR1 as NNHDY and CDR2 as SYVADS. The V segment lost 3 bases and the J segment 4 bases; nucleotides outside the gene matches: 2. The part of the CDR3 DNA that was read is TGTGCCAGCAGTGGACAGGGGCCCACA. Translated: CASSGQGPT. In full, the CDR3 is CASSGQGPTEVFF.